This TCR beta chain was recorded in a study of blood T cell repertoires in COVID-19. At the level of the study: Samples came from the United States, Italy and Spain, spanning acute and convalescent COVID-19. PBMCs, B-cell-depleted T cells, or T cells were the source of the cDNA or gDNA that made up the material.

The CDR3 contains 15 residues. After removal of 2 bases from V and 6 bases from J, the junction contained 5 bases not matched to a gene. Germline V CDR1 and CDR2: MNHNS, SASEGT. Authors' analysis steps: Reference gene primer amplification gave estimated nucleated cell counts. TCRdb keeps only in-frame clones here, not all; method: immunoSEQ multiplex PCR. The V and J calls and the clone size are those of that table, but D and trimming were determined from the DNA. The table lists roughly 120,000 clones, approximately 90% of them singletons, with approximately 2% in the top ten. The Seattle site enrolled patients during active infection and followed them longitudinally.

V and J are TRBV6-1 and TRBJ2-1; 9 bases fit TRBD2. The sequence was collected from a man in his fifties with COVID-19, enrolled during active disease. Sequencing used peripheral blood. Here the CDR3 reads CASSEQSGGTNEQFF. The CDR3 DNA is TGTGCCAGCAGTGAACAAAGCGGGGGGACCAATGAGCAGTTCTTC.